The clone carrying this TCR beta chain appeared a few times. The antigen is unknown. The PCR contained 60 Vbeta and 13 Jbeta primers. Profiling relied on immunoSEQ multiplex PCR, and the TCRdb table lists in-frame clones only, not all of them. Of around 100,000 clones listed, roughly 80% are singletons. This sample was included in a study of cytomegalovirus exposure and HLA in healthy donors. Study findings and constraints: Presence/absence analyses took donor sequencing depth as roughly uniform. CMV serostatus alone was available as immune exposure information.

J lost 6 bases, V lost 4 bases, and 5 bases had no gene match. The CDR3 runs to 16 residues. Per germline, CDR1 MGHRA and CDR2 YSYEKL. The J gene is TRBJ2-5, the V gene TRBV4-1; 16 bases align to TRBD2. The source of this sequence is a man aged 45-60 years in good health and CMV-seropositive. Sample: PBMCs. CDR3 region: CASSPGTSGRAQTQYF. CDR3 coding DNA: TGCGCCAGCAGCCCCGGGACTAGCGGGAGGGCACAGACCCAGTACTTC.